A selection of T cell receptor beta chains follows, all from one sample in a study of graft-versus-host responses after intestinal transplantation. Sequenced by immunoSEQ multiplex PCR; TCRdb stores in-frame clones only, minus some. The sample consists of around 35,000 clones, approximately 86% of them appearing once. The specimen comprised ileum tissue, sampled around 190 days after intestinal transplant. The source is a human patient who received an intestinal transplant, so some T cells may come from the graft donor. CDR3s leave out the opening cysteine and the closing phenylalanine or tryptophan. The D gene is left open where the match is weak.

D gene	J gene	V gene	CDR3 protein
-	TRBJ1-2	TRBV5-1	ASSTGQTYGYT
-	TRBJ1-5	TRBV5-1	ASSFTGLSNQPQH
-	TRBJ2-1	TRBV5-1	ASSLDMGNEQF
-	TRBJ1-2	TRBV5-6	ASSSVGREWDYGYT
-	TRBJ2-7	TRBV5-1	ASTSGRRDSYEQY
-	TRBJ2-3	TRBV7-2	ASSHQVDLGTQY
-	TRBJ1-2	TRBV6-5	ASTPTRQGGYGYT
TRBD1	TRBJ2-3	TRBV2	ASSPRQGAPTDTQY
-	TRBJ1-2	TRBV5-7	ASKRTANYGYT
-	TRBJ2-1	TRBV5-5	ASSLGPALSYNEQF
TRBD1	TRBJ1-3	TRBV4-1	ASSVTGAGNTIY
-	TRBJ1-5	TRBV11-2	ASSLTLGNLGQPQH
-	TRBJ2-5	TRBV5-1	ASSPGPSETQY
-	TRBJ1-5	TRBV28	ASSFNRLYSNQPQH
-	TRBJ2-5	TRBV5-1	ASSLGTQGPGETQY
-	TRBJ2-5	TRBV10-3	AISAGRAETQY
TRBD1	TRBJ1-2	TRBV2	ASSPTGDDGYT
-	TRBJ2-1	TRBV15	ATSRISGVDEQF
-	TRBJ2-5	TRBV6-5	ASSYGSQETQY
TRBD2	TRBJ2-5	TRBV9	ASSRTSGRALETQY
TRBD1	TRBJ1-1	TRBV5-1	ASSSQGSWTEAF
-	TRBJ2-5	TRBV7-9	ASSLLGPNQETQY
-	TRBJ2-7	TRBV4-2	ASSQDASGEQY
-	TRBJ2-1	TRBV9	ASSPGGGSYNEQF
TRBD1	TRBJ1-4	TRBV2	ASSEGDRDNEKLF
TRBD2	TRBJ2-2	TRBV5-1	ASSSTSAGTGELF
-	TRBJ2-3	TRBV19	ASSPGTLYTDTQY
-	TRBJ2-7	TRBV5-1	ASSFLKEGFEQY
-	TRBJ2-2	TRBV5-1	ASSESTGNTGELF
TRBD1	TRBJ1-2	TRBV15	ATSSGPRGTGGYT
TRBD1	TRBJ1-2	TRBV2	ASKPDRDNYGYT
TRBD2	TRBJ2-2	TRBV9	ASSVDPAGGRAGELF
-	TRBJ1-5	TRBV6-1	ASSDRGRVQPQH
-	TRBJ1-1	TRBV5-1	ASSAEMNTEAF
TRBD2	TRBJ2-1	TRBV7-9	ASSSPLAVHYNEQF
TRBD1	TRBJ1-2	TRBV7-9	ASSSVGTDSLAGYGYT
TRBD1	TRBJ2-1	TRBV6-5	ASSSTGPINEQF